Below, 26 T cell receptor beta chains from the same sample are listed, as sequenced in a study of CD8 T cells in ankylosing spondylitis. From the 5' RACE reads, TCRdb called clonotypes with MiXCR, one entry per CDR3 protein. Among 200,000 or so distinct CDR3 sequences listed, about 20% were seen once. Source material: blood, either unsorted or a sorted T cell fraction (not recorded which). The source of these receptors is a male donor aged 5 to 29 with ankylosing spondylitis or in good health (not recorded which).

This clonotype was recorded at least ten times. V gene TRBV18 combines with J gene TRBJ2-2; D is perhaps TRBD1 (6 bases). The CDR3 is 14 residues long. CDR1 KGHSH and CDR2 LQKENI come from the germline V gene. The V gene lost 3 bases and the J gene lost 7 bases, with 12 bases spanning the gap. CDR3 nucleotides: TGTGCCAGCTCACCTACTAGGACAGTCGGGGAGCTGTTTTTT. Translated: CASSPTRTVGELFF. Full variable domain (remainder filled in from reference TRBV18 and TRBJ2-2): NAGVMQNPRHLVRRRGQEARLRCSPMKGHSHVYWYRQLPEEGLKFMVYLQKENIIDESGMPKERFSAEFPKEGPSILRIQQVVRGDSAAYFCASSPTRTVGELFFGEGSRLTVL.

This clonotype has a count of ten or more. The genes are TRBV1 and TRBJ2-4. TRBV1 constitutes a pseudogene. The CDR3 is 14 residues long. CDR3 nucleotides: TGCACCAGCAGCCTAGCGGGAGCCAAAAACATTCAGTACTTC. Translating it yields CTSSLAGAKNIQYF.

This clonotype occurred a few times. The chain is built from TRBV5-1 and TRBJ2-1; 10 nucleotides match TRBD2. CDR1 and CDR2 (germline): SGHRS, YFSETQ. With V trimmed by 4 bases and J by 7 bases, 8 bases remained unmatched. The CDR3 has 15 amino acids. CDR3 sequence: CASSLAGVIGNEQFF. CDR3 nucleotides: TGCGCCAGCAGCCTAGCGGGAGTAATTGGAAATGAGCAGTTCTTC.

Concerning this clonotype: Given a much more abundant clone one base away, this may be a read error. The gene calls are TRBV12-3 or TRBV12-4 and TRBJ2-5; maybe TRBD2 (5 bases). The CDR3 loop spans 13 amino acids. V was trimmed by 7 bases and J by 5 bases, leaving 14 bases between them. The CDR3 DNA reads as TGTGCCAGCACTAGGAGGTTACGGGAGACCCAGTACTTC. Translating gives CASTRRLRETQYF.

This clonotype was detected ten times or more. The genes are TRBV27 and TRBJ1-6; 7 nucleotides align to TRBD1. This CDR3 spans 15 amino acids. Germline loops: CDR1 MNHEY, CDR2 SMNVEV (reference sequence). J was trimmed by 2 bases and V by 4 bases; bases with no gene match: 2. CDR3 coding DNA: TGTGCCAGCAGTTGGGGACAGACCTATAATTCACCCCTCCACTTT. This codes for CASSWGQTYNSPLHF.

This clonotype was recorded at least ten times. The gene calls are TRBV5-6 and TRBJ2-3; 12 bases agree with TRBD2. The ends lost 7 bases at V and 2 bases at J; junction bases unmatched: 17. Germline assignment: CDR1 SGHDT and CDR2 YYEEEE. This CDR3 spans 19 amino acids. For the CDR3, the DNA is TGTGCCAGCGCCCTCATGACTAGCGGGAGAGCCCGATCCACAGATACGCAGTATTTT. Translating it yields CASALMTSGRARSTDTQYF.

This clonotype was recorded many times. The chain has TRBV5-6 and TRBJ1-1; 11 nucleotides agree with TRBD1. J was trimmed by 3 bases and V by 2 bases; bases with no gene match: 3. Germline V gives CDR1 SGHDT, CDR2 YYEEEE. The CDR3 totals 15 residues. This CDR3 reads CASSFGQGADTEAFF. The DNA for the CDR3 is TGTGCCAGCAGCTTCGGACAGGGGGCAGACACTGAAGCTTTCTTT.

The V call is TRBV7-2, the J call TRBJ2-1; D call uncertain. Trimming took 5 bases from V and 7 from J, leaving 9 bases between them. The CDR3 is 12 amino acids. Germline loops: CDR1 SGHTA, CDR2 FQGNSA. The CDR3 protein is CASSPQRNEQFF. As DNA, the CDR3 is TGTGCCAGCAGCCCCCAGAGAAATGAGCAGTTCTTC.

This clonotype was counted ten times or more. The CDR3 sequence is CSAPGQGPSYEQYV. The CDR3 bases are TGCAGTGCGCCGGGACAGGGTCCCTCCTACGAGCAGTACGTC. The chain is built from TRBV20-1 and TRBJ2-7; 9 bases are shared with TRBD1. J gave up 0 bases and V 6 bases, and 6 bases lay outside the gene matches. The CDR3 is 14 residues long. Germline V gene sequence: CDR1 DFQATT, CDR2 SNEGSKA (reference sequence).

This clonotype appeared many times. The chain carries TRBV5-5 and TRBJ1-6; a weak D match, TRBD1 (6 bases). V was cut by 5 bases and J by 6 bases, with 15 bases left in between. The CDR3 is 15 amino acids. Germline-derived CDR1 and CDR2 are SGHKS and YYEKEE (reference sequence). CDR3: CASSGTPLVNSPLHF. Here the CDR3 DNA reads TGTGCCAGCAGTGGGACACCGCTAGTTAATTCACCCCTCCACTTT.

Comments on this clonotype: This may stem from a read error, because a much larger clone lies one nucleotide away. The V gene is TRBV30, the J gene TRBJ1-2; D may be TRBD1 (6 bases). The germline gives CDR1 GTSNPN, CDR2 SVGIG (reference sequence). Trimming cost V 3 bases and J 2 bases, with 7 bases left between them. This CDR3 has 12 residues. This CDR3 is CAWSGQNYGYTF. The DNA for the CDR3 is TGTGCCTGGAGCGGACAGAACTATGGCTACACCTTC.

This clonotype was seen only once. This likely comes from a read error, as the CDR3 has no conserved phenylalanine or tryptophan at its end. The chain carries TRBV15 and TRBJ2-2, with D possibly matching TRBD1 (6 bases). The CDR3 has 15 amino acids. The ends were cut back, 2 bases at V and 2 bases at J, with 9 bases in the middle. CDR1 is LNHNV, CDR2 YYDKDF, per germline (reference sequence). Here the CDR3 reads CATSRWTENTGELFC. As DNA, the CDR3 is TGTGCCACCAGCAGATGGACAGAAAACACCGGGGAGCTGTTTTGT.

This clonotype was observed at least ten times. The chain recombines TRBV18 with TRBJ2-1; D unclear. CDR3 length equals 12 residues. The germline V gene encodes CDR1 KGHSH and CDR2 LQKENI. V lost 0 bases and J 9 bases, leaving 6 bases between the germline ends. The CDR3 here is CASSPPLREQFF. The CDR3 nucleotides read TGTGCCAGCTCACCACCCCTGCGTGAGCAGTTCTTC.

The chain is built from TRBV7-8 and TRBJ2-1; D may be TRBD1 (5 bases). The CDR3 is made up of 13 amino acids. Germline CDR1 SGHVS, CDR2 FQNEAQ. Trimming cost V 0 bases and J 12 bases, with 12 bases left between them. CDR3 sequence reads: CASSLAVDRSQFF. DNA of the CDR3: TGTGCCAGCAGCTTAGCGGTAGACAGATCGCAGTTCTTC. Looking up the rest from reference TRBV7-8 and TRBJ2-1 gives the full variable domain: GAGVSQSPRYKVAKRGQDVALRCDPISGHVSLFWYQQALGQGPEFLTYFQNEAQLDKSGLPSDRFFAERPEGSVSTLKIQRTQQEDSAVYLCASSLAVDRSQFFGPGTRLTVL.

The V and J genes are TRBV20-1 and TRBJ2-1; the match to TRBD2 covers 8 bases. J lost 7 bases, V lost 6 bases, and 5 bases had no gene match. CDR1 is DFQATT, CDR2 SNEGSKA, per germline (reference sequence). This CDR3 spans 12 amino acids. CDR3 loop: CSATGGVNEQFF. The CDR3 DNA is TGCAGTGCAACGGGAGGGGTGAATGAGCAGTTCTTC.

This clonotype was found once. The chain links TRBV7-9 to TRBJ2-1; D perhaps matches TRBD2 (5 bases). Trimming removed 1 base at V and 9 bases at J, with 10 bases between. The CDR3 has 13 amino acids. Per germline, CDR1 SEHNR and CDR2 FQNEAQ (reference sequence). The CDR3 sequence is CASSLEGGTEQFF. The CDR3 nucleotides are TGTGCCAGCAGCTTAGAAGGAGGTACTGAGCAGTTCTTC.

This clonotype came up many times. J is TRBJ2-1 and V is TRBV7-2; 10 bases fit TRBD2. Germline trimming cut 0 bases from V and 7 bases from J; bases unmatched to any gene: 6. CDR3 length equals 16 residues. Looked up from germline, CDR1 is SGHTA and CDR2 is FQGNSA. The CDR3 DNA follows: TGTGCCAGCAGCTTAGCCTTGACTAGCGGGCGGAATGAGCAGTTCTTC. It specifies CASSLALTSGRNEQFF.

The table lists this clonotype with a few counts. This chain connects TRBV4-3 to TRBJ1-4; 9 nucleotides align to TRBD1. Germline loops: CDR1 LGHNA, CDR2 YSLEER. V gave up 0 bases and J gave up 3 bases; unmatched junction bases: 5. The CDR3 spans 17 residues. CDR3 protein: CASSQEGQGAANEKLFF. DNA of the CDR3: TGCGCCAGCAGCCAAGAGGGACAGGGAGCAGCTAATGAAAAACTGTTTTTT.

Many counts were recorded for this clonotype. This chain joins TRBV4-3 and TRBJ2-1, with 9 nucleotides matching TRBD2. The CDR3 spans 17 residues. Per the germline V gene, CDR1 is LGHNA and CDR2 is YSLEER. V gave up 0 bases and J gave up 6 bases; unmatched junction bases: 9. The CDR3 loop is CASSQDKAVAGVNEQFF. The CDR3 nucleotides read TGCGCCAGCAGCCAAGATAAGGCGGTAGCGGGAGTCAATGAGCAGTTCTTC.

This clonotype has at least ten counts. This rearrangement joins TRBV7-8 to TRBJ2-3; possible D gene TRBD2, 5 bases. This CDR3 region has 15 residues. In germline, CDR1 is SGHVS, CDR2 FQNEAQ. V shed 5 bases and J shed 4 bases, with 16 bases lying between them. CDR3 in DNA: TGTGCCAGCAGCCCAAAGGGTTGGGAGTCAGATACGCAGTATTTT. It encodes CASSPKGWESDTQYF.

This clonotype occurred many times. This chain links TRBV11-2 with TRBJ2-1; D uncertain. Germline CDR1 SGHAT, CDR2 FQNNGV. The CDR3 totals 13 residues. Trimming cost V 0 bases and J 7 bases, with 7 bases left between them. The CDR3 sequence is CASSLDRANEQFF. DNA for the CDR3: TGTGCCAGCAGCTTAGATCGAGCGAATGAGCAGTTCTTC.

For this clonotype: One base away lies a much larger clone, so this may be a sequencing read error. CDR3 amino acids: CASSARQSTDTQYF. In DNA form, the CDR3 reads TGTGCCAGCAGCGCCCGGCAGAGCACAGATACGCAGTATTTT. The chain couples TRBV5-4 to TRBJ2-3; no clear D gene. Trimming took 4 bases from V and 0 from J, leaving 9 bases between them. Germline V gene lookup returns CDR1 SGHNT and CDR2 YYREEE (reference sequence). This CDR3 has 14 residues.

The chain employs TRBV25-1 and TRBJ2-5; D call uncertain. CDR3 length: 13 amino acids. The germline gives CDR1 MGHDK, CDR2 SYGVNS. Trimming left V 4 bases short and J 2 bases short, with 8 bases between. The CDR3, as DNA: TGTGCCAGCAGTGCCGAGGTACAAGAGACCCAGTACTTC. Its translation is CASSAEVQETQYF. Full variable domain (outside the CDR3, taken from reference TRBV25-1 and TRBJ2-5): EADIYQTPRYLVIGTGKKITLECSQTMGHDKMYWYQQDPGMELHLIHYSYGVNSTEKGDLSSESTVSRIRTEHFPLTLESARPSHTSQYLCASSAEVQETQYFGPGTRLLVL.

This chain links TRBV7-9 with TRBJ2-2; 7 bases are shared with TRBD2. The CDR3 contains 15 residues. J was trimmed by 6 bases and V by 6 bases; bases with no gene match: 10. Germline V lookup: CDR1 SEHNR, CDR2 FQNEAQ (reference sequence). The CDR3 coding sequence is TGTGCCAGCAGACCTCCGGGAGGATTTGCCGGGGAGCTGTTTTTT. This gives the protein CASRPPGGFAGELFF.

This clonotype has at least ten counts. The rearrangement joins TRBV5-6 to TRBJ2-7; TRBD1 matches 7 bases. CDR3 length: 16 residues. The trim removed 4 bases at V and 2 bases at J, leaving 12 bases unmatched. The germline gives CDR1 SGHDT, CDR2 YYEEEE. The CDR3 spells CASSVFGQGDAYEQYV. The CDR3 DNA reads TGTGCCAGCAGCGTGTTTGGGCAGGGGGACGCCTACGAGCAGTACGTC.

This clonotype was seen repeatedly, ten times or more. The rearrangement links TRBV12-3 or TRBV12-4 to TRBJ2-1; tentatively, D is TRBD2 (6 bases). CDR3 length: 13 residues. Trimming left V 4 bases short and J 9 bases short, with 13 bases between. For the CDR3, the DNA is TGTGCCAGCAGTTCGGTGGGGGGTGGTGAGCAGTTCTTC. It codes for CASSSVGGGEQFF.